Given below is one T cell receptor beta chain in context. The germline V gene has CDR1 LGHDT and CDR2 YNNKEL (reference sequence). CDR3 length: 14 amino acids. The germline V and J ends were trimmed by 3 bases and 8 bases, with 13 bases remaining between them. The data stem from a study of blood T cell repertoires in COVID-19. Study-level information: Sites in the United States, Italy and Spain provided acute and convalescent COVID-19 samples. PBMCs, B-cell-depleted T cells, or T cells were the source of the cDNA or gDNA that made up the material.

In the study's own analysis: Reference gene primer amplification gave nucleated cell count estimates. TCRdb's copy holds only in-frame clones and misses some; the assay was immunoSEQ multiplex PCR. V, J and clone size derive from that table, while D and trimming were established from the DNA sequence. The sample lists around 170,000 clones, roughly 90% seen once, with around 2.9% in the top ten. This receptor was obtained from a man aged 60 to 75 with acute or convalescent COVID-19. The chain is built from TRBV3-1 (or the pseudogene TRBV3-2) and TRBJ1-4; D gene uncertain. Sequenced material: peripheral blood. The DNA for the CDR3 is TGTGCCAGCAGCCACACCGCGGCGTCGGAAAAACTGTTTTTT. The encoded protein is CASSHTAASEKLFF.